Below are 23 T cell receptor beta chains sequenced from a single sample in a study of T cell responses to AZD1222 COVID-19 vaccine. Produced via immunoSEQ multiplex PCR; TCRdb's table is partial and in-frame only. The table includes around 78,000 clones, around 90% detected once. Here the sequenced sample was peripheral blood, taken on day 0 of MenACWY control vaccination. The receptors originated from an adult in good health.

CDR3 DNA sequence: TGTGCCAGTCTCTCCGGCAGGTACCCAGATACGCAGTATTTT. Translation: CASLSGRYPDTQYF. The chain is built from TRBV19 and TRBJ2-3; D not resolved. The germline V gene encodes CDR1 LNHDA and CDR2 SQIVND (reference sequence). The germline V and J ends were trimmed by 8 bases and 4 bases, with 16 bases remaining between them. This CDR3 is 14 amino acids long.

The rearrangement joins TRBV20-1 to TRBJ1-2; 7 bases match TRBD1. V shed 4 bases, J shed 4 bases, and the junction held 6 bases outside the gene matches. The CDR3 runs 13 residues. The germline CDR1 and CDR2 sequences are DFQATT and SNEGSKA (reference sequence). This CDR3 reads CSANDRVGYGYTF. The DNA of the CDR3 is TGCAGTGCTAATGACAGGGTGGGCTATGGCTACACCTTC.

V and J are TRBV7-9 and TRBJ2-2; D is possibly TRBD1 (5 bases). Trimming left V 5 bases short and J 7 bases short, with 20 bases between. Per the germline V gene, CDR1 is SEHNR and CDR2 is FQNEAQ (reference sequence). The CDR3 extends over 16 amino acids. In DNA, the CDR3 is TGTGCCAGCAGCCAGCTGAGTGGGGCTCTTGTCGGGGAGCTGTTTTTT. Protein sequence: CASSQLSGALVGELFF.

The rearrangement links TRBV7-6 to TRBJ1-2; TRBD1 matches at 7 bases. The CDR3 is 16 amino acids. Trimming cost V 3 bases and J 4 bases; bases outside gene matches: 11. Germline CDR1 SGHVS, CDR2 FNYEAQ. The CDR3 DNA sequence: TGTGCCAGCAGCTTTAGTCCCGACAGGGAGGGCTATGGCTACACCTTC. Translating it yields CASSFSPDREGYGYTF.

This chain links TRBV11-3 with TRBJ2-7; D uncertain. From germline, CDR1 is SGHNT and CDR2 YENEEA. CDR3 length: 11 residues. The germline V and J ends were trimmed by 5 bases and 4 bases, with 6 bases remaining between them. CDR3 sequence reads: CASSTSYEQYF. For the CDR3, the DNA is TGTGCCAGCAGCACTTCGTACGAGCAGTACTTC.

The V gene is TRBV30, the J gene TRBJ1-2; maybe TRBD1 (6 bases). CDR3 length: 13 residues. Trimming pared 1 base from V and 8 bases from J, leaving 14 bases between. From germline, CDR1 is GTSNPN and CDR2 SVGIG (reference sequence). This CDR3 reads CAWSGRGIEGYTF. CDR3 DNA: TGTGCCTGGAGTGGCAGGGGCATAGAAGGCTACACCTTC.

The chain links TRBV30 to TRBJ2-1; 8 bases align to TRBD1. The CDR3 runs 18 residues. Germline V gene sequence: CDR1 GTSNPN, CDR2 SVGIG (reference sequence). With 4 bases clipped from V and 5 bases from J, the junction kept 19 bases outside the gene matches. The CDR3 nucleotides read TGTGCCTGGATCCCCAGGGGGCTCGGACAGATTCGAAACAATGAGCAGTTCTTC. This encodes CAWIPRGLGQIRNNEQFF.

The CDR3 DNA reads as TGTGCCAGCAGTTCTCCCCCAGACGACTATGGCTACACCTTC. Translating gives CASSSPPDDYGYTF. The genes are TRBV28 and TRBJ1-2; D call uncertain. The ends were cut back, 4 bases at V and 3 bases at J, with 12 bases in the middle. The CDR3 sequence is 14 residues long. Germline loops: CDR1 MDHEN, CDR2 SYDVKM.

The chain couples TRBV4-1 to TRBJ1-2, with a tentative D call TRBD1 (6 bases). The ends were cut back, 1 base at V and 7 bases at J, with 13 bases in the middle. The CDR3 covers 14 residues. Per the germline V gene, CDR1 is MGHRA and CDR2 is YSYEKL. CDR3 loop: CASSQVNGGLGYTF. The CDR3 nucleotides read TGCGCCAGCAGCCAAGTCAACGGGGGGCTTGGCTACACCTTC.

The chain couples TRBV14 to TRBJ2-7; 10 nucleotides match TRBD2. The CDR3 extends over 14 amino acids. With 4 bases clipped from V and 8 bases from J, the junction kept 8 bases outside the gene matches. The germline V gene encodes CDR1 SGHDN and CDR2 FVKESK. CDR3 sequence (DNA): TGTGCCAGCAGCCTAGCGGGGGGACCCTTGAAGCAGTACTTC. Translating gives CASSLAGGPLKQYF.

The V gene is TRBV25-1, the J gene TRBJ2-3; perhaps TRBD2 as D (6 bases). V lost 4 bases and J lost 3, with 11 bases in between. This CDR3 contains 14 residues. Germline loops: CDR1 MGHDK, CDR2 SYGVNS. The DNA of the CDR3 is TGTGCCAGCAGTGCCGCGGGACCAACAGATACGCAGTATTTT. Translation gives CASSAAGPTDTQYF.

The chain has TRBV7-2 and TRBJ1-1; the D is unclear. Germline V CDR1 and CDR2: SGHTA, FQGNSA. There are 13 residues in the CDR3. V lost 1 base to trimming and J lost 11 bases, with 14 bases between them. CDR3 DNA sequence: TGTGCCAGCAGCTTAGTCCGGACTGCTAGGGCTTTCTTT. Amino acids: CASSLVRTARAFF. Drawing the rest from reference TRBV7-2 and TRBJ1-1, the complete variable domain is GAGVSQSPSNKVTEKGKDVELRCDPISGHTALYWYRQSLGQGLEFLIYFQGNSAPDKSGLPSDRFSAERTGGSVSTLTIQRTQQEDSAVYLCASSLVRTARAFFGQGTRLTVV.

The chain recombines TRBV5-6 with TRBJ1-6; D unresolved. V was trimmed by 0 bases and J by 7 bases, leaving 2 bases between them. CDR3 length: 12 amino acids. Germline V gives CDR1 SGHDT, CDR2 YYEEEE. The chain's CDR3 is CASSLGNSPLHF. In nucleotides, the CDR3 is TGTGCCAGCAGCTTGGGGAATTCACCCCTCCACTTT.

The chain combines TRBV11-1 with TRBJ1-3; 7 bases fit TRBD1. Germline CDR1 reads SGHAT; CDR2 reads FQDESV (reference sequence). J gave up 0 bases and V 4 bases, and 3 bases lay outside the gene matches. CDR3 length equals 15 residues. The DNA for the CDR3 is TGTGCCAGCAGCTCTTGGACAGGCTCTGGAAACACCATATATTTT. Translation gives CASSSWTGSGNTIYF.

CDR3 nucleotide sequence: TGTGCCAGCAGCCCCGCTTCCGGTGGGCGAACTGGAGTACCCCTCCACTTT. Amino acids: CASSPASGGRTGVPLHF. The chain couples TRBV3-1 (or the pseudogene TRBV3-2) to TRBJ1-6, with unresolved D. The CDR3 loop spans 17 amino acids. The germline V and J ends were trimmed by 4 bases and 12 bases, with 25 bases remaining between them. Germline V gene lookup returns CDR1 LGHDT and CDR2 YNNKEL (reference sequence).

The chain recombines TRBV4-1 with TRBJ1-4; perhaps TRBD1 as D (5 bases). V lost 3 bases and J lost 4, with 24 bases in between. Germline-derived CDR1 and CDR2 are MGHRA and YSYEKL. The CDR3 is 19 amino acids. CDR3 bases: TGCGCCAGCAGCCAGATGGGGAGAGGGCAGGGAAATTATAATGAAAAACTGTTTTTT. It specifies CASSQMGRGQGNYNEKLFF.

The chain combines TRBV6-5 with TRBJ2-5; tentative D call: TRBD1 (5 bases). The CDR3 is made up of 15 amino acids. Germline V gene data show CDR1 as MNHEY and CDR2 as SVGAGI. V lost 0 bases and J 6 bases, leaving 14 bases between the germline ends. CDR3 nucleotide sequence: TGTGCCAGCAGTTACTCAGGGGTGAGCCGGCAGACCCAGTACTTC. Its translation: CASSYSGVSRQTQYF.

CDR3 in DNA: TGTGCCAGCAGCTCCCCTCGGGGGTTTCCAGATACGCAGTATTTT. It codes for CASSSPRGFPDTQYF. The rearrangement joins TRBV5-6 to TRBJ2-3, with a weak D call TRBD2 (6 bases). Germline V CDR1 and CDR2: SGHDT, YYEEEE. The CDR3 consists of 15 residues. Trimming removed 3 bases from V and 4 bases from J, with 15 bases in between.

The rearrangement joins TRBV7-9 to TRBJ2-5, with D perhaps matching TRBD1 (5 bases). The CDR3 sequence is 12 residues long. Germline assignment: CDR1 SEHNR and CDR2 FQNEAQ (reference sequence). V dropped 6 bases and J dropped 4 bases, with 9 bases sitting between them. CDR3: CASRTDTETQYF. In DNA, the CDR3 is TGTGCCAGCAGAACGGACACAGAGACCCAGTACTTC.

This sequence joins TRBV18 and TRBJ2-2; D is perhaps TRBD1 (5 bases). CDR3 length equals 17 residues. From germline, CDR1 is KGHSH and CDR2 LQKENI. Between the trimmed V and J ends, which lost 1 base and 1 base, there was a span of 13 bases. CDR3 nucleotides: TGTGCCAGCTCACCACAATCAGCAGGGCTGAACACCGGGGAGCTGTTTTTT. Residues: CASSPQSAGLNTGELFF.

The chain links TRBV6-1 to TRBJ1-2, with TRBD1 matching 7 bases. V shed 0 bases and J 7 bases; nucleotides not matched to a gene: 8. CDR3 size: 15 residues. CDR1 and CDR2 (germline): MNHNS, SASEGT. DNA for the CDR3: TGTGCCAGCAGTGAAGCGCCCCCAGGGGGTGGTGGCTACACCTTC. This translates into CASSEAPPGGGGYTF.

This chain connects TRBV15 to TRBJ1-6; a weak D match, TRBD1 (5 bases). This CDR3 is built from 15 residues. Deletions cut 0 bases from V and 7 bases from J, with 10 bases between. CDR1 is LNHNV, CDR2 YYDKDF, per germline (reference sequence). Here the CDR3 DNA reads TGTGCCACCAGCAGAGAAACAGGCCCCAATTCACCCCTCCACTTT. Amino acid sequence: CATSRETGPNSPLHF.

J is TRBJ2-1 and V is TRBV7-2; D is possibly TRBD1 or TRBD2 (7 bases each). The CDR3 spans 19 residues. Germline loops: CDR1 SGHTA, CDR2 FQGNSA. V lost 5 bases to trimming and J lost 4 bases, with 27 bases between them. The CDR3 DNA is TGTGCCAGCAGCCGCCGGGACAGACAATCGTCTAGCGGATACAATGAGCAGTTCTTC. Translated: CASSRRDRQSSSGYNEQFF.